The rows below give T cell receptor beta chains drawn from one sample of a study of cytomegalovirus exposure and HLA in healthy donors. Assay used: immunoSEQ multiplex PCR; TCRdb lists only in-frame clones, some missing. The sample shows about 170,000 clones, 80% to 90% of them seen only once. Sequencing used PBMCs. The origin of the receptors is a woman aged 18-29 years in good health and CMV-seronegative. CDR3s include the opening cysteine and the closing phenylalanine or tryptophan. The order of the fields is J gene, V gene, D gene, clone size, CDR3 DNA, CDR3 protein. The D gene is left open where the match is weak. The listing skips clone size in some rows; elsewhere it reads once, few, many or a size class.

TRBJ1-2	TRBV5-3	-	-	TGTGCCAGAAGCTTGACACAGTATGATCCCGGTGGCTACACCTTC	CARSLTQYDPGGYTF
TRBJ2-7	TRBV10-3	TRBD2	-	TGTGCCATCAGTGAGGTATGGAGCGGGGACTCCTACGAGCAGTACTTC	CAISEVWSGDSYEQYF
TRBJ1-5	TRBV6-6	-	once	TGTGCCAGCAGTTCGAATTGGAGGCAAAGCAATCAGCCCCAGCATTTT	CASSSNWRQSNQPQHF
TRBJ1-2	TRBV18	-	-	TGTGCCAGCTCACCGCGAGGGATTTCGGAAGGCTACACCTTC	CASSPRGISEGYTF
TRBJ2-1	TRBV4-1	-	-	TGCGCCAGCAGCCAAGAACGCGCCGGGGGAGACAATGAGCAGTTCTTC	CASSQERAGGDNEQFF
TRBJ2-1	TRBV5-1	-	-	TGCGCCAGCAGCTTGGCAGTCGGCGAAGGGGCGCTAAATGAGCAGTTCTTC	CASSLAVGEGALNEQFF
TRBJ2-7	TRBV28	TRBD2	-	TGTGCCAGCAGTCTCATCGTTAGCGGGAGGGGTGAGCAGTACTTC	CASSLIVSGRGEQYF
TRBJ2-6	TRBV5-6	-	-	TGTGCCAGCAGCTTTTTCTCCGGGACTGGGGCCAACGTCCTGACTTTC	CASSFFSGTGANVLTF
TRBJ2-7	TRBV5-6	-	-	TGTGCCAGCAGCTTGGCGGGGTCACTTTACGAGCAGTACTTC	CASSLAGSLYEQYF
TRBJ1-2	TRBV29-1	-	few	TGCAGCGTTGAAGATGTAAATCCAGGGGATGGCTACACCTTC	CSVEDVNPGDGYTF
TRBJ2-1	TRBV18	TRBD1	-	TGTGCCAGCTCACCCCAGTTTACAACGGGACAGGGGACTAGGGGGCTGAACAATGAGCAGTTCTTC	CASSPQFTTGQGTRGLNNEQFF
TRBJ2-6	TRBV18	-	-	TGTGCCAGCTCACCTCTAACGGGGGGGGCCAACGTCCTGACTTTC	CASSPLTGGANVLTF
TRBJ2-1	TRBV7-9	TRBD2	-	TGTGCCAGCAGCTTAAACGGGAGGTTCAATGAGCAGTTCTTC	CASSLNGRFNEQFF
TRBJ1-5	TRBV19	-	-	TGTGCCAGTAGTACTAGGAAGAATCAGCCCCAGCATTTT	CASSTRKNQPQHF
TRBJ1-5	TRBV19	TRBD1	-	TGTGCCAGTAGTATCGCCAGGGGGCAACAGCCCCAGCATTTT	CASSIARGQQPQHF
TRBJ1-5	TRBV7-9	-	-	TGTTCCAGCAGCTTAGCGATGGCAGGAACCCTTAGCAATCAGCCCCAGCATTTT	CSSSLAMAGTLSNQPQHF
TRBJ1-5	TRBV6-1	-	once	TGTGCCAGCAGTGGAGTTGATAGCATCAATCAGCCCCAGCATTTT	CASSGVDSINQPQHF
TRBJ2-1	TRBV5-1	-	-	TGCGCCAGCAGCTTGCTGGGAGGACACAATGAGCAGTTCTTC	CASSLLGGHNEQFF
TRBJ2-7	TRBV7-3	TRBD1	-	TGTGCCAGCAGCTCTAAACAGGGGGTCCCCTCCTACGAGCAGTACTTC	CASSSKQGVPSYEQYF
TRBJ1-5	TRBV28	TRBD1	-	TGTGCCAGCCGAGCCCGGGACAGGGCATTATATAGCAATCAGCCCCAGCATTTT	CASRARDRALYSNQPQHF
TRBJ1-2	TRBV25-1	-	-	TGTGCCAGCAGTAGCGGTGGACTAACCCAGGGCTATGGCTACACCTTC	CASSSGGLTQGYGYTF
TRBJ2-1	TRBV28	TRBD2	-	TGTGCCAGCAGTCCTCCCGGGACTACCCCCTCCTACAATGAGCAGTTCTTC	CASSPPGTTPSYNEQFF
TRBJ1-1	TRBV4-1	TRBD1	-	TGCGCCAGCAGGACAGGGGATAACACTGAAGCTTTCTTT	CASRTGDNTEAFF
TRBJ1-1	TRBV30	-	-	TGTGCCTGGAGTAATCTACAGGGTGGGATTGAAGCTTTCTTT	CAWSNLQGGIEAFF
TRBJ2-3	TRBV5-6	-	-	TGTGCCAGCAGCTTGACCCGGAGAACAGATACGCAGTATTTT	CASSLTRRTDTQYF
TRBJ1-1	TRBV6-1	-	-	TGTGCCAGCACCGACAGGTCTAACACTGAAGCTTTCTTT	CASTDRSNTEAFF
TRBJ1-3	TRBV27	-	-	TGTGCCAGCAGTCAGGTCTCTGGAAACACCATATATTTT	CASSQVSGNTIYF
TRBJ1-2	TRBV5-4	-	-	TGTGCCAGCAGCATACGACGGAACCGGGGGTATGGCTACACCTTC	CASSIRRNRGYGYTF
TRBJ2-1	TRBV19	TRBD1	-	TGTGCCAGTAGTATAGACATGGACAGGCTGAACAATGAGCAGTTCTTC	CASSIDMDRLNNEQFF
TRBJ1-2	TRBV6-4	TRBD1	-	TGTGCCAGCAACAACAGGGGGCTAGGGGGCTACACCTTC	CASNNRGLGGYTF
TRBJ2-5	TRBV12-2	-	-	TGTGCAAGTCGCCTAAAAGCGGGAGAAGAGACCCAGTACTTC	CASRLKAGEETQYF
TRBJ2-6	TRBV30	TRBD1	-	TGTGCCTGGACGGACAGGGCTTTCCCTGGGGCCAACGTCCTGACTTTC	CAWTDRAFPGANVLTF
TRBJ1-3	TRBV11-2	TRBD1	-	TGTGCCAGCAGCCTTAGACCGGACAGGTCTGTTGACACCATATATTTT	CASSLRPDRSVDTIYF
TRBJ2-7	TRBV28	-	-	TGTGCCAGCAGTAGTACCCGGGGAATCTACGAGCAGTACTTC	CASSSTRGIYEQYF
TRBJ2-7	TRBV6-4	TRBD2	few	TGTGCCAGCAGCCAGACTAGCGGGAGCTCCTACGAGCAGTACTTC	CASSQTSGSSYEQYF
TRBJ1-2	TRBV13	-	once	TGTGCCAGCAGCCCGAGGGAGGCAGTCGGTGGCTACACCTTC	CASSPREAVGGYTF
TRBJ1-5	TRBV30	-	few	TGTGCCTGGAGTGGGCAGGAGGCCTTGCCCCAGCATTTT	CAWSGQEALPQHF
TRBJ2-5	TRBV15	TRBD2	-	TGTGCCACCAGCGTAGCGGGAGCCGGGGGAGAGACCCAGTACTTC	CATSVAGAGGETQYF
TRBJ1-2	TRBV5-1	TRBD1	few	TGCGCCAGCAGCCCGGCACAGGGGGGCTATGGCTACACCTTC	CASSPAQGGYGYTF
TRBJ2-1	TRBV28	-	-	TGTGCCAGCAGTTTCCAGGGGCACAACAATGAGCAGTTCTTC	CASSFQGHNNEQFF
TRBJ2-3	TRBV6-4	TRBD2	few	TGTGCCAGCAGTGAGGGTAGCGGGAGCACAGATACGCAGTATTTT	CASSEGSGSTDTQYF
TRBJ2-5	TRBV7-9	TRBD1	few	TGTGCCAGCAGCTTACGACAGGGGGTCGAGACCCAGTACTTC	CASSLRQGVETQYF
TRBJ1-2	TRBV18	TRBD1	-	TGTGCCAGCTCACCCCGTCAAAGGGAGACAGGGGGCTACACCTTC	CASSPRQRETGGYTF
TRBJ1-5	TRBV5-8	-	once	TGTGCCAGCAGCTTGGATCCGGCAGGGAACGGCAATCAGCCCCAGCATTTT	CASSLDPAGNGNQPQHF
TRBJ2-5	TRBV27	TRBD1	once	TGTGCCAGCAGTACAACGGGACAGCAAGAAAACCAAGAGACCCAGTACTTC	CASSTTGQQENQETQYF
TRBJ2-7	TRBV5-1	TRBD2	-	TGCGCCAGCAGTAACGGCGGGAGCTCCTACGAGCAGTACTTC	CASSNGGSSYEQYF
TRBJ1-1	TRBV5-5	-	-	TGTGCCAGCAGCTTTAGACAGCGAGGGAACACTGAAGCTTTCTTT	CASSFRQRGNTEAFF
TRBJ1-6	TRBV7-6	-	-	TGTGCCAGCAGCACAAGTTGGGGGGGTGGTTCACCCCTCCACTTT	CASSTSWGGGSPLHF